This T cell receptor beta chain was recovered during a study of T cells expressing NK-cell markers. Turning to this clonotype: The antigen remains unidentified.

With the 5' RACE reads reprocessed, TCRdb shows one record per CDR3 protein and no DNA. In all, the sample yields under 500,000 distinct CDR3 sequences. Study findings and constraints: Among CD8+ T cells from five or six donors, dominant NKG2C+ clonotypes accounted for roughly 1.0-7.0%.

There are 12 residues in the CDR3. Sequencing used blood T cells: a sorted CD56 or NKG2C T cell subset, CD4+ or CD8+ T cells, or bulk PBMC T cells (not recorded which). The chain is built from TRBV12-3 or TRBV12-4 and TRBJ2-1. The sequence was collected from a woman between 18 and 69 years old in good health. Here the CDR3 reads CASSLDPNEQFF.